Each of the 15 T cell receptor beta chains below was sequenced from the same sample in a study of shared clonotypes between healthy human individuals. Sequencing used immunoSEQ multiplex PCR; TCRdb keeps in-frame clones, though not all of them. The data contain 950,000 to 1,100,000 clones, around three quarters of them singletons. The material sequenced was memory CD4+ T cells from PBMCs. The subset is: CD45RA-negative fraction. The receptors derive from a man aged 18 to 29 in good health. Some clones in this sample may be carry-over from other donors' samples.

This clone was seen a single time. V usage is TRBV28 and J usage is TRBJ2-7; 7 bases agree with TRBD1. Losses at the gene ends were 2 bases for V and 5 bases for J; bases not matched to a gene: 12. The germline CDR1 and CDR2 sequences are MDHEN and SYDVKM. The CDR3 consists of 16 residues. The CDR3: CASSLNPTGNYHEQYF. In DNA form, the CDR3 reads TGTGCCAGCAGTTTAAACCCGACAGGGAACTACCACGAGCAGTACTTC.

V and J are TRBV27 and TRBJ1-5; maybe TRBD1 (5 bases). V was pared by 2 bases and J by 6 bases, with 8 bases between. The CDR3 totals 13 residues. CDR1 and CDR2 from the germline V gene are MNHEY and SMNVEV (reference sequence). CDR3 residues: CASSLNGAQPQHF. The CDR3 region has the DNA TGTGCCAGCAGTTTAAACGGGGCTCAGCCCCAGCATTTT.

The chain uses TRBV11-2 and TRBJ2-4, with 7 bases that match TRBD2. V was clipped by 9 bases and J by 0 bases; unmatched bases: 11. The length of the CDR3 is 16 residues. CDR1 and CDR2 (germline): SGHAT, FQNNGV. For the CDR3, the DNA is TGTGCCAGTTTAATAGCGGGCTGGGTAGCCAAAAACATTCAGTACTTC. This gives the protein CASLIAGWVAKNIQYF.

CDR3 loop: CASSQAGTSGLSTDTQYF. The CDR3 bases are TGCGCCAGCAGCCAGGCGGGGACTAGCGGACTCAGCACAGATACGCAGTATTTT. V usage is TRBV4-3 and J usage is TRBJ2-3, with 11 bases that match TRBD2. V lost 3 bases and J lost 0; bases outside the gene matches: 8. CDR1 is LGHNA and CDR2 is YSLEER in the germline V gene. The CDR3 covers 18 residues.

The gene calls are TRBV29-1 and TRBJ2-7; D possibly uses TRBD1 or TRBD2 (5 bases each). Trimming removed 4 bases from V and 0 bases from J, with 7 bases in between. CDR1 is SQVTM, CDR2 ANQGSEA, per germline. The CDR3 is 12 residues long. The DNA of the CDR3 is TGCAGCGTTGCGGGGACCTCCTACGAGCAGTACTTC. As protein: CSVAGTSYEQYF.

The rearrangement links TRBV28 to TRBJ1-3, with D perhaps TRBD1 (6 bases). The CDR3 runs 14 residues. The germline V and J ends were trimmed by 10 bases and 1 base, with 14 bases remaining between them. Per germline, CDR1 MDHEN and CDR2 SYDVKM. For the CDR3, the DNA is TGTGCCACAGGGGCGACAGCTTCTGGAAACACCATATATTTT. As protein: CATGATASGNTIYF.

The chain combines TRBV5-1 with TRBJ2-1; 7 nucleotides agree with TRBD2. The CDR3 runs 16 residues. With 0 bases clipped from V and 3 bases from J, the junction kept 6 bases outside the gene matches. From germline, CDR1 is SGHRS and CDR2 YFSETQ. CDR3 nucleotide sequence: TGCGCCAGCAGCTTGGCCTCGGGGGGACTCTACAATGAGCAGTTCTTC. Translating it yields CASSLASGGLYNEQFF.

Written as DNA, the CDR3 is TGTGCCAGCAGCCGCCCTCCACGAGACTATGGCTACACCTTC. Its protein is CASSRPPRDYGYTF. The chain combines TRBV6-1 with TRBJ1-2, with D uncertain. The germline V gene has CDR1 MNHNS and CDR2 SASEGT. The CDR3 runs 14 residues. Trimming pared 6 bases from V and 3 bases from J, leaving 14 bases between.

V usage is TRBV28 and J usage is TRBJ1-2; unclear D gene. CDR1 is MDHEN, CDR2 SYDVKM, per germline. The CDR3 covers 13 residues. V gave up 1 base and J gave up 4 bases, with 7 bases separating them. CDR3 nucleotide sequence: TGTGCCAGCAGTTTATTACAGATCTATGGCTACACCTTC. It translates to CASSLLQIYGYTF.

This clone was counted a single time. The chain is built from TRBV5-4 and TRBJ2-7, with D possibly matching TRBD2 (7 bases). Trimming left V 4 bases short and J 4 bases short, with 12 bases between. Germline V CDR1 and CDR2: SGHNT, YYREEE (reference sequence). The CDR3 runs 13 residues. The CDR3 sequence: CASSPGGQYEQYF. CDR3 nucleotide sequence: TGTGCCAGCAGCCCCGGGGGGCAGTACGAGCAGTACTTC.

The chain carries TRBV30 and TRBJ2-7, with TRBD2 matching 8 bases. Germline CDR1 is GTSNPN and CDR2 is SVGIG (reference sequence). The CDR3 has 18 residues. V shed 0 bases and J 7 bases; nucleotides not matched to a gene: 20. Here the CDR3 DNA reads TGTGCCTGGAGTGTACCCGTCGCAACCGGGAGGGCCTTTCGGGAGCAGTACTTC. Translating it yields CAWSVPVATGRAFREQYF.

This chain joins TRBV6-1 and TRBJ2-7, with a possible D match to TRBD2 (6 bases). This CDR3 spans 15 amino acids. The V end lost 1 base, the J end lost 2 bases, and 12 bases lay between the germline ends. Germline V gene lookup returns CDR1 MNHNS and CDR2 SASEGT. The chain's CDR3 is CASSEGGGDPYEQYF. The CDR3 nucleotides are TGTGCCAGCAGTGAAGGTGGCGGGGATCCCTACGAGCAGTACTTC.

The chain employs TRBV28 and TRBJ1-3; TRBD1 is a possible D gene (6 bases). From germline, CDR1 is MDHEN and CDR2 SYDVKM. V gave up 5 bases and J gave up 2 bases, with 22 bases separating them. The CDR3 covers 18 residues. CDR3: CASSLPGGLRLAGNTIYF. CDR3 nucleotides: TGTGCCAGCAGTCTCCCGGGGGGGCTACGTCTAGCTGGAAACACCATATATTTT.

The chain combines TRBV9 with TRBJ1-2; 10 bases line up with TRBD1. The CDR3 covers 14 residues. Looked up from germline, CDR1 is SGDLS and CDR2 is YYNGEE. The ends lost 0 bases at V and 7 bases at J; junction bases unmatched: 3. In nucleotides, the CDR3 is TGTGCCAGCAGCGTAGGGACAGGGGGAGGTGGCTACACCTTC. It codes for CASSVGTGGGGYTF.

This rearrangement joins TRBV4-1 to TRBJ1-3, with D perhaps matching TRBD1 (5 bases). Trimming left V 0 bases short and J 0 bases short, with 21 bases between. Germline V lookup: CDR1 MGHRA, CDR2 YSYEKL. This CDR3 is built from 20 residues. The DNA of the CDR3 is TGCGCCAGCAGCCAAGAGGCGGCCCAGGGCCTCGGGGCCTCTGGAAACACCATATATTTT. Translating it yields CASSQEAAQGLGASGNTIYF.